These 11 T cell receptor beta chains share one sample of origin, sequenced in a study of T cell responses to AZD1222 COVID-19 vaccine. Profiling relied on immunoSEQ multiplex PCR, and the TCRdb table lists in-frame clones only, not all of them. Of roughly 55,000 clones listed, about 90% were seen once; the top ten hold 2%. This specimen was peripheral blood, taken on day 0 of AZD1222 vaccination. The receptors were sampled from an adult in good health.

The J gene is TRBJ2-3, the V gene TRBV6-5, with a tentative D call TRBD2 (6 bases). The germline CDR1 and CDR2 sequences are MNHEY and SVGAGI. V dropped 0 bases and J dropped 4 bases, with 11 bases sitting between them. The CDR3 consists of 15 residues. The CDR3 is CASSYSTGAADTQYF. For the CDR3, the DNA is TGTGCCAGCAGTTACTCAACGGGAGCGGCAGATACGCAGTATTTT.

The rearrangement links TRBV2 to TRBJ1-5; 9 bases fit TRBD1. The CDR3 is 14 residues long. Germline V gives CDR1 SNHLY, CDR2 FYNNEI. With 5 bases clipped from V and 6 bases from J, the junction kept 5 bases outside the gene matches. The CDR3 spells CASSPRTGAQPQHF. CDR3 sequence (DNA): TGTGCCAGCAGTCCGAGGACAGGGGCTCAGCCCCAGCATTTT.

DNA for the CDR3: TGTGCCAGCAGCCTGACGGGTCGGAATGAAAAACTGTTTTTT. It specifies CASSLTGRNEKLFF. This sequence joins TRBV5-7 and TRBJ1-4, with D uncertain. TRBV5-7 has ORF status, its function being uncertain. Trimming pared 4 bases from V and 5 bases from J, leaving 12 bases between. The CDR3 runs to 14 residues.

This chain links TRBV2 with TRBJ1-4, with D unclear. V lost 4 bases and J lost 1, with 10 bases in between. CDR3 length equals 15 residues. Per the germline V gene, CDR1 is SNHLY and CDR2 is FYNNEI. The CDR3 loop is CASSGVLQTNEKLFF. In DNA, the CDR3 is TGTGCCAGCAGTGGGGTTTTACAAACTAATGAAAAACTGTTTTTT.

The chain has TRBV7-2 and TRBJ2-5; D call uncertain. Deletions cut 4 bases from V and 0 bases from J, with 6 bases between. The CDR3 contains 13 residues. Germline CDR1 SGHTA, CDR2 FQGNSA. CDR3 DNA: TGTGCCAGCAGCTCCCTTAACCAAGAGACCCAGTACTTC. Protein product: CASSSLNQETQYF.

V gene TRBV19 combines with J gene TRBJ1-3; D unclear. CDR3 length equals 15 residues. Deletions cut 3 bases from V and 3 bases from J, with 12 bases between. Germline V lookup: CDR1 LNHDA, CDR2 SQIVND (reference sequence). The CDR3 DNA is TGTGCCAGTAGTATCGGTGAACACGGTGGAAACACCATATATTTT. This sequence encodes CASSIGEHGGNTIYF.

The V gene is TRBV27, the J gene TRBJ1-6, with D possibly matching TRBD1 (5 bases). V was shortened by 4 bases and J by 3 bases, with 16 bases between the two germline ends. CDR1 and CDR2 (germline): MNHEY, SMNVEV (reference sequence). This CDR3 spans 17 amino acids. The CDR3 reads CASSSYTDSDYNSPLHF. The CDR3 DNA follows: TGTGCCAGCAGTTCTTATACCGACAGTGACTATAATTCACCCCTCCACTTT.

The genes are TRBV28 and TRBJ1-1; 9 bases are shared with TRBD1. Trimming at V came to 4 bases and at J to 3 bases, leaving 3 bases not matched to a gene. The CDR3 is 14 amino acids. Germline values: CDR1 MDHEN, CDR2 SYDVKM. The CDR3: CASSSGQGHTEAFF. CDR3 in DNA: TGTGCCAGCAGTTCGGGACAGGGTCACACTGAAGCTTTCTTT.

CDR3 sequence: CASSVGGLREKLFF. Written as DNA, the CDR3 is TGTGCCAGCAGCGTTGGGGGGTTGCGTGAAAAACTGTTTTTT. The chain carries TRBV9 and TRBJ1-4, with a tentative D call TRBD1 (5 bases). V dropped 2 bases and J dropped 7 bases, with 12 bases sitting between them. The germline V gene has CDR1 SGDLS and CDR2 YYNGEE. The CDR3 extends over 14 amino acids.

In its sample, this clone was seen a few times. The chain uses TRBV19 and TRBJ1-2; 8 bases align to TRBD1. The germline V gene encodes CDR1 LNHDA and CDR2 SQIVND (reference sequence). J gave up 4 bases and V 7 bases, and 14 bases lay outside the gene matches. The CDR3 is made up of 16 amino acids. For the CDR3, the DNA is TGTGCCAGTACCCCAGGGTCGGGACAGGCGGTCTATGGCTACACCTTC. Encoded protein: CASTPGSGQAVYGYTF.

The V gene is TRBV7-9, the J gene TRBJ1-2; the match to TRBD1 covers 8 bases. The germline gives CDR1 SEHNR, CDR2 FQNEAQ (reference sequence). The length of the CDR3 is 12 residues. V lost 4 bases and J lost 8; bases outside the gene matches: 3. This CDR3 reads CASSSDRGGYTF. As DNA, the CDR3 is TGTGCCAGCAGCTCTGACAGGGGAGGCTACACCTTC.